This TCR beta chain stems from a study of spatial heterogeneity in lung cancer (dated by TCRdb to about 2019). General notes on the study: More beta-chain than alpha-chain transcripts were consistently detected, likely reflecting higher beta-chain transcript abundance. In tumor regions, TCR transcript counts showed a strong correlation with a T cell transcriptional module score from matched bulk RNA-seq. In the raw uncorrected reads, each unique combination of TCR and UMI appeared on average more than ten times. At surgery, 200 or so tumor regions, 61 to 75 matched nontumor lung samples and about 56 PBMC samples were TCR-sequenced for both alpha and beta chains. Nonsynonymous mutation counts, determined by whole-exome sequencing of tumor tissue, were related to TCR repertoire features. TCR alpha and beta repertoires were quantitatively compared across multiple tumor regions, matched nontumor lung and blood in non-small cell lung cancer.

By sample share, this clonotype is medium-sized (0.01 to 0.1%). Its antigen is unknown. No base quality values were provided; no much bigger clone lies one nucleotide off. A library prepared for alpha chains yielded this beta chain as an off-target read; its size is of little meaning. Preparation of the library involved 5' RACE. The sequencer was a NextSeq 500. In the TCR library protocol, a unique molecular identifier was attached to each TCR cDNA molecule so that PCR and sequencing errors could be corrected. From the authors' description of their analysis: TCR identification, UMI-based error correction and CDR3 extraction were all carried out with Decombinator tools. Expanded TCRs were defined as those above a frequency of 2 per 1,000, corresponding to the top 1% of the tumor frequency distribution. Expanded tumor TCRs statistically deemed absent (corrected P<0.05) from at least one tumor region were classed as regional, and all other expanded tumor TCRs were classed as ubiquitous. Renyi diversity was computed with the R vegan package after each repertoire had been subsampled 100 times to 5,000 TCRs. CDR3 similarity networks were built from amino acid triplet string-kernel similarity, with CDR3s being connected when pairwise similarity was above 0.82. The raw public data were reprocessed by TCRdb itself: fastp quality trimming at Q25, MiXCR clonotype calling, in-frame beta chains only. All rows with the same CDR3 protein become a single entry with the most common DNA and genes. The V and J calls were not made by the authors but by TCRdb's processing. Here the sample has several thousand distinct CDR3 sequences; about 15% occur a single time. Together, the top ten hold more than 20% of the sample.

Per the germline V gene (reference sequence), LNHNV is the CDR1 and YYDKDF is the CDR2. A distance of 17 bases separates the germline ends of V and J, which lose 4 bases and 3 bases respectively. Inclusive of the bounding cysteine and phenylalanine, the CDR3 is 16 residues long. Just CDR3 DNA is preserved here, 48 bases in frame from base 1. The investigation overall reported the following: Additional single-cell paired TCR alpha and beta sequencing was considered necessary to confirm, at a functional level, the hypothesis that regional TCRs recognize regional mutations. TCR-seq coverage of tumor T cells was estimated at only approximately 7% for alpha chains and less than 15% for beta chains. The tumor nonsynonymous mutation count correlated with the number of expanded alpha and beta TCRs within the tumor. Counts of ubiquitous and regional expanded TCRs were found to correlate with counts of ubiquitous and regional nonsynonymous mutations, respectively.

Read against the paper, the sample's time point label means: sample taken at primary tumor resection. Samples were obtained from 72 patients with early-stage, untreated non-small cell lung cancer from the lung TRACERx cohort. For TCR sequencing, whole RNA was extracted from tumor and nontumor lung tissue, or from cryopreserved PBMC samples, and no cell sorting was done. Only patients for whom sufficient RNA was available from at least two tumor regions were selected for TCR sequencing. A lung pathologist reviewed the tumor and adjacent nontumor lung specimens before the specimens were selected. The V gene is TRBV15 and the J gene is TRBJ2-3; the D match is possibly TRBD1 or TRBD2, with 6 bases aligned in each. This TCR was recovered from a female donor with early-stage non-small cell lung cancer. Sample: lung tumor tissue, taken at surgery. The sequence in DNA is TGTGCCACCAGCACCCAGAGAGTAGGGGGGACAGATACGCAGTATTTT. This yields the protein CATSTQRVGGTDTQYF.